A single sample is the source of the 25 T cell receptor beta chains below, sequenced in a study of T cell responses to AZD1222 COVID-19 vaccine. The assay was immunoSEQ multiplex PCR, and TCRdb's table has in-frame clones only and misses some. The repertoire includes about 130,000 clones, roughly 90% of them detected once, and approximately 4.2% sits in the top ten. Material: peripheral blood, obtained on day 0 of AZD1222 vaccination. The origin of the receptors is an adult in good health.

This clone was counted a few times. This chain connects TRBV2 to TRBJ1-6; no firm D call. Germline V gene data show CDR1 as SNHLY and CDR2 as FYNNEI. V was pared by 4 bases and J by 7 bases, with 14 bases between. The CDR3 consists of 15 residues. CDR3: CASSGSPNLNSPLHF. CDR3 bases: TGTGCCAGCAGTGGGTCTCCTAACCTAAATTCACCCCTCCACTTT. Based on the CDR3 plus reference TRBV2 and TRBJ1-6, the full variable domain is EPEVTQTPSHQVTQMGQEVILRCVPISNHLYFYWYRQILGQKVEFLVSFYNNEISEKSEIFDDQFSVERPDGSNFTLKIRSTKLEDSAMYFCASSGSPNLNSPLHFGNGTRLTVT.

This sequence joins TRBV30 and TRBJ1-6; D remains ambiguous. The CDR3 has 15 amino acids. V dropped 0 bases and J dropped 7 bases, with 13 bases sitting between them. CDR1 and CDR2 from the germline V gene are GTSNPN and SVGIG (reference sequence). CDR3 DNA: TGTGCCTGGAGTGTACGGGCAGGCTACAATTCACCCCTCCACTTT. Its translation: CAWSVRAGYNSPLHF.

As to this clone: Other DNA sequences in the same sample also yield this CDR3. The chain employs TRBV11-2 and TRBJ2-7; D uncertain. With 0 bases removed from V and 4 bases from J, the gap between germline ends came to 10 bases. The germline CDR1 and CDR2 sequences are SGHAT and FQNNGV. The length of the CDR3 is 14 residues. CDR3 in amino acids: CASSLDPPAYEQYF. CDR3 sequence (DNA): TGTGCCAGCAGCTTAGATCCCCCCGCTTACGAGCAGTACTTC.

Only one count was recorded for this clone. The CDR3 DNA is TGTGCCAGCAGCCTTAATGAAAAACTGTTTTTT. Translation: CASSLNEKLFF. The chain links TRBV7-8 to TRBJ1-4, with D hard to call. The germline CDR1 and CDR2 sequences are SGHVS and FQNEAQ. V lost 5 bases and J lost 4, with 2 bases in between. The CDR3 totals 11 residues.

This chain connects TRBV27 to TRBJ2-1, with D possibly matching TRBD1 (5 bases). V shed 4 bases and J shed 10 bases, with 14 bases lying between them. Germline V CDR1 and CDR2: MNHEY, SMNVEV (reference sequence). CDR3 length: 13 residues. The CDR3 DNA reads TGTGCCAGCAGTTGGGCAGGGCAAGGCGAGCAGTTCTTC. It yields the protein CASSWAGQGEQFF.

The CDR3 protein is CASNRAGGTGELFF. The CDR3, as DNA: TGTGCCAGCAACAGGGCAGGAGGCACCGGGGAGCTGTTTTTT. The chain uses TRBV6-5 and TRBJ2-2; D may be TRBD1 (6 bases). From germline, CDR1 is MNHEY and CDR2 SVGAGI. Trimming shortened V by 7 bases and J by 4 bases, and 13 bases separated the two germline ends. This CDR3 spans 14 amino acids.

The V gene is TRBV9, the J gene TRBJ1-4; tentatively, D is TRBD1 (5 bases). V was pared by 0 bases and J by 4 bases, with 13 bases between. This CDR3 is 16 amino acids long. Germline V lookup: CDR1 SGDLS, CDR2 YYNGEE. The CDR3 reads CASSVGSYGGNEKLFF. CDR3 DNA: TGTGCCAGCAGCGTAGGCAGCTACGGGGGTAATGAAAAACTGTTTTTT.

This chain connects TRBV5-4 to TRBJ1-1; D gene uncertain. The V gene lost 4 bases and the J gene lost 6 bases, with 16 bases spanning the gap. Germline CDR1 and CDR2: SGHNT and YYREEE (reference sequence). The CDR3 is 14 amino acids. The CDR3 DNA is TGTGCCAGCAGCCGACCCGACGGGAGCCCTGAAGCTTTCTTT. This sequence encodes CASSRPDGSPEAFF.

CDR3 region: CSVDEDAGANVLTF. The DNA of the CDR3 is TGCAGCGTTGACGAGGACGCTGGGGCCAACGTCCTGACTTTC. The chain employs TRBV29-1 and TRBJ2-6, with D unresolved. Germline CDR1 SQVTM, CDR2 ANQGSEA. Trimming pared 3 bases from V and 2 bases from J, leaving 8 bases between. This CDR3 is 14 amino acids long.

The chain carries TRBV12-3 or TRBV12-4 and TRBJ1-2, with a possible D match to TRBD1 (5 bases). CDR3 length: 12 residues. V shed 6 bases and J shed 8 bases, with 13 bases lying between them. CDR3 bases: TGTGCCAGCAGCACGAGGGGAACGGGCTACACCTTC. Its protein is CASSTRGTGYTF.

The chain uses TRBV19 and TRBJ2-1; 7 bases are a match to TRBD2. The germline gives CDR1 LNHDA, CDR2 SQIVND (reference sequence). CDR3 length: 16 amino acids. Germline trimming cut 6 bases from V and 4 bases from J; bases unmatched to any gene: 12. Here the CDR3 reads CASSPAARTSYNEQFF. The CDR3 DNA reads TGTGCCAGTAGCCCCGCGGCCCGGACTAGTTACAATGAGCAGTTCTTC.

This clone was found a few times. The chain is built from TRBV24-1 and TRBJ2-1; unclear D gene. Germline CDR1 KGHDR, CDR2 SFDVKD. This CDR3 is 15 amino acids long. Trimming took off 3 bases at V and 5 bases at J, with 13 bases between the two ends. The CDR3 is CATSDSGVRHNEQFF. For the CDR3, the DNA is TGTGCCACCAGTGATAGTGGGGTCCGTCACAATGAGCAGTTCTTC.

V and J are TRBV7-2 and TRBJ2-2, with TRBD1 matching 8 bases. This CDR3 is built from 17 residues. The V and J ends lost 2 bases and 2 bases, in that order; junction bases with no gene match: 7. CDR1 SGHTA and CDR2 FQGNSA come from the germline V gene. The CDR3 region has the DNA TGTGCCAGCAGCTTATACCCGACAGGGGTTAACACCGGGGAGCTGTTTTTT. It translates to CASSLYPTGVNTGELFF.

This chain links TRBV7-8 with TRBJ1-6, with D uncertain. In germline, CDR1 is SGHVS, CDR2 FQNEAQ. The CDR3 extends over 14 amino acids. V lost 2 bases, J lost 7 bases, and 9 bases lay in between. Here the CDR3 DNA reads TGTGCCAGCAGCTTAAATGCGGGGAATTCACCCCTCCACTTT. Its translation: CASSLNAGNSPLHF.

The chain carries TRBV6-2 or TRBV6-3 and TRBJ2-7; weak D call: TRBD1 (6 bases). With 2 bases removed from V and 4 bases from J, the gap between germline ends came to 15 bases. The CDR3 consists of 15 residues. Germline V gene lookup returns CDR1 MNHEY and CDR2 SVGEGT. CDR3: CASSYGGTLGYEQYF. In DNA form, the CDR3 reads TGTGCCAGCAGTTACGGGGGCACTCTTGGTTACGAGCAGTACTTC.

This clone was counted once. The chain links TRBV7-9 to TRBJ1-4; TRBD1 matches at 7 bases. With V trimmed by 5 bases and J by 4 bases, 7 bases remained unmatched. The CDR3 length is 15 residues. Per the germline V gene, CDR1 is SEHNR and CDR2 is FQNEAQ (reference sequence). CDR3 DNA: TGTGCCAGCAGCCCGAGGGACAGTTTTAATGAAAAACTGTTTTTT. Translating gives CASSPRDSFNEKLFF.

This chain uses TRBV5-1 with TRBJ1-2; 9 nucleotides line up with TRBD1. CDR1 SGHRS and CDR2 YFSETQ come from the germline V gene. V trimming: 5 bases; J trimming: 8 bases; junction bases outside the gene matches: 13. CDR3 length equals 15 residues. The CDR3 region is CASRSPGQGNNGYTF. The CDR3 bases are TGCGCCAGCAGATCCCCGGGACAGGGTAACAACGGCTACACCTTC.

The gene calls are TRBV4-1 and TRBJ1-4; D is unresolved. Trimming removed 4 bases at V and 6 bases at J, with 9 bases between. Germline CDR1 is MGHRA and CDR2 is YSYEKL. This CDR3 region has 13 residues. CDR3 sequence: CASSPLNDEKLFF. In DNA form, the CDR3 reads TGCGCCAGCAGCCCGCTCAACGATGAAAAACTGTTTTTT.

The chain combines TRBV6-1 with TRBJ2-3, with TRBD2 matching 9 bases. This CDR3 contains 14 residues. The V and J ends lost 3 bases and 6 bases, in that order; junction bases with no gene match: 4. Germline V lookup: CDR1 MNHNS, CDR2 SASEGT. This CDR3 is CASSERGGIDTQYF. The DNA for the CDR3 is TGTGCCAGCAGTGAGCGGGGGGGGATTGATACGCAGTATTTT.

This sequence joins TRBV18 and TRBJ1-4; D remains unclear. Germline V gene sequence: CDR1 KGHSH, CDR2 LQKENI. CDR3 size: 14 residues. Trimming cost V 2 bases and J 6 bases, with 10 bases left between them. CDR3 sequence reads: CASSPTLTDEKLFF. CDR3 DNA sequence: TGTGCCAGCTCACCAACACTGACTGATGAAAAACTGTTTTTT.

In nucleotides, the CDR3 is TGCGCCAGCAGCCCGCGACAGGGTAATGGCTACACCTTC. Protein: CASSPRQGNGYTF. This chain joins TRBV5-1 and TRBJ1-2, with TRBD1 matching over 7 bases. Looked up from germline, CDR1 is SGHRS and CDR2 is YFSETQ. CDR3 length: 13 residues. Germline trimming cut 4 bases from V and 6 bases from J; bases unmatched to any gene: 6.

J is TRBJ2-7 and V is TRBV2; 9 bases fit TRBD1. The J segment lost 2 bases and the V segment lost 8 bases, leaving 1 base of the junction unmatched. This CDR3 has 12 amino acids. CDR1 is SNHLY, CDR2 FYNNEI, per germline. The CDR3 reads CASRDRAYEQYF. DNA for the CDR3: TGTGCCAGCCGGGACAGGGCCTACGAGCAGTACTTC.

The chain recombines TRBV4-1 with TRBJ2-1; the D gene could be TRBD1 or TRBD2 (7 bases each). From germline, CDR1 is MGHRA and CDR2 YSYEKL. This CDR3 has 16 residues. V dropped 3 bases and J dropped 5 bases, with 17 bases sitting between them. CDR3 sequence (DNA): TGCGCCAGCAGCCAGGCCAGGGGGGGCGATAACAATGAGCAGTTCTTC. This codes for CASSQARGGDNNEQFF.

J is TRBJ2-5 and V is TRBV4-3; 16 bases are a match to TRBD2. Germline V lookup: CDR1 LGHNA, CDR2 YSLEER. Germline trimming cut 0 bases from V and 4 bases from J; bases unmatched to any gene: 5. The CDR3 extends over 18 amino acids. The CDR3 DNA reads as TGCGCCAGCAGCCAAGAGGGACTAGCGGGGGGGTTGGGAGAGACCCAGTACTTC. Encoded protein: CASSQEGLAGGLGETQYF.

The chain combines TRBV7-2 with TRBJ1-2; 12 nucleotides align to TRBD1. From germline, CDR1 is SGHTA and CDR2 FQGNSA. The CDR3 sequence is 16 residues long. The V segment lost 4 bases and the J segment 8 bases; nucleotides outside the gene matches: 11. This CDR3 is CASSYNPGQGAIGYTF. The CDR3 DNA is TGTGCCAGCAGCTACAATCCGGGACAGGGGGCGATCGGCTACACCTTC.